This record concerns one TCR beta chain sequence. With 5 bases removed from V and 4 bases from J, the gap between germline ends came to 17 bases. Germline loops: CDR1 MNHEY, CDR2 SMNVEV (reference sequence). The CDR3 consists of 15 residues. The sample originates from a study of blood T cell repertoires in COVID-19. At the level of the study: Some COVID-19 samples were acute and others convalescent; all came from the United States, Italy and Spain. T cells, B-cell-depleted T cells, or PBMCs supplied cDNA or gDNA.

Seattle patients were enrolled while actively infected and followed longitudinally. In the original analysis: Estimation of nucleated cell counts was performed using reference gene primer amplification. Measured with immunoSEQ multiplex PCR; TCRdb has only the in-frame clones, and not every one. V and J calls plus clone size are reproduced from that table; the DNA served to infer D and trimming. The table has roughly 190,000 clones, roughly nine tenths seen once. The chain employs TRBV27 and TRBJ1-1, with D perhaps matching TRBD1 (6 bases). The sequenced sample was peripheral blood. The TCR originated in an older woman with COVID-19, enrolled during active disease. The CDR3: CASSPLTGLGTEAFF. Here the CDR3 DNA reads TGTGCCAGCAGTCCACTCACAGGGTTGGGCACTGAAGCTTTCTTT.